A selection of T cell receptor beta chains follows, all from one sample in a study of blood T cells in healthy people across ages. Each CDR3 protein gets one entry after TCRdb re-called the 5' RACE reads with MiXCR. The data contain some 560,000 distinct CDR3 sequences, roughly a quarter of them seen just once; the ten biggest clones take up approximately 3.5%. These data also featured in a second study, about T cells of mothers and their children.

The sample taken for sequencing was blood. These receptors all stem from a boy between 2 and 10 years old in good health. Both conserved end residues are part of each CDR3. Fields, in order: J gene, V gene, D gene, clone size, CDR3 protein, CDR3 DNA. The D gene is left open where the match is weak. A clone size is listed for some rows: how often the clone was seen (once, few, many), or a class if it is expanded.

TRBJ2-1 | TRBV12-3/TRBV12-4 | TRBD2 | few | CASSWGTSGYNEQFF | TGTGCCAGCAGTTGGGGGACTAGCGGGTACAATGAGCAGTTCTTC
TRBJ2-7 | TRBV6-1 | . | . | CASSASWYEQYF | TGTGCCAGCAGTGCCTCCTGGTACGAGCAGTACTTC
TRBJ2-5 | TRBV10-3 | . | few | CAISESDSQETQYF | TGTGCCATCAGTGAGTCAGATAGCCAAGAGACCCAGTACTTC
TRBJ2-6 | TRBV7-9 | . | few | CASSLPRGGSGANVLTF | TGTGCCAGCAGCCTCCCGAGGGGGGGCTCTGGGGCCAACGTCCTGACTTTC
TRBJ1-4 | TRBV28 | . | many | CASRQGIEEKLFF | TGTGCCAGCAGACAGGGAATTGAGGAAAAACTGTTTTTT
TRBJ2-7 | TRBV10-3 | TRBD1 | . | CAISDAQGNYEQYF | TGTGCCATCAGTGATGCACAGGGGAACTACGAGCAGTACTTC
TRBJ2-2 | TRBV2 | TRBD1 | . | CASSARDRGTGELFF | TGTGCCAGCAGTGCCCGGGACAGGGGGACCGGGGAGCTGTTTTTT
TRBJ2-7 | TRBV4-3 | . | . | CASSQDPGQAYEQYF | TGCGCCAGCAGCCAAGATCCGGGACAAGCCTACGAGCAGTACTTC
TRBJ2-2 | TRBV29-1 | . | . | CSVLDTIKNTGELFF | TGCAGCGTACTGGACACGATTAAGAACACCGGGGAGCTGTTTTTT
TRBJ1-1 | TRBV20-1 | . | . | CSARGGVTEAFF | TGCAGTGCTAGAGGTGGGGTCACTGAAGCTTTCTTT
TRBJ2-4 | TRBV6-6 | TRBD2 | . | CASSYAGENIQYF | TGTGCCAGCAGTTATGCGGGGGAAAACATTCAGTACTTC
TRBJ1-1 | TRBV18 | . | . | CASSPNREGTEAFF | TGTGCCAGCTCACCAAATCGGGAGGGCACTGAAGCTTTCTTT
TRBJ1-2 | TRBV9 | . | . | CASSVATGFAYGYTF | TGTGCCAGCAGCGTAGCTACAGGTTTCGCCTATGGCTACACCTTC
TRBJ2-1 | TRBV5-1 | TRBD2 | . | CASSLAGGEGPYNEQFF | TGCGCCAGCAGCTTGGCCGGGGGGGAGGGCCCCTACAATGAGCAGTTCTTC
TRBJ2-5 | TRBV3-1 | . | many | CASSQDPGWETQYF | TGTGCCAGCAGCCAAGATCCCGGGTGGGAGACCCAGTACTTC
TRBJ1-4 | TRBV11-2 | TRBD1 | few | CASSPSDRGREKLFF | TGTGCCAGCAGCCCCTCGGACAGGGGAAGGGAAAAACTGTTTTTT
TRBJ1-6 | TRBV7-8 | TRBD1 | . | CASSLEGQGFSPLHF | TGTGCCAGCAGCTTAGAGGGACAGGGGTTTTCCCCCCTCCACTTT
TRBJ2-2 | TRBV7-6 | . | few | CASTHPGSNTGELFF | TGTGCCAGCACCCACCCAGGCAGCAACACCGGGGAGCTGTTTTTT
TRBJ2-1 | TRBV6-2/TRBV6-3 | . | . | CASRQNWRVIEQFF | TGTGCCAGCAGGCAAAATTGGAGAGTCATTGAGCAGTTCTTC
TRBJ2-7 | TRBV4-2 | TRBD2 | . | CASSQGTEGLELAGLEQYF | TGTGCCAGCAGCCAAGGGACCGAGGGATTAGAACTAGCGGGTCTCGAGCAGTACTTC
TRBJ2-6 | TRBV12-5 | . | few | CASGLRPGVSGANVLTF | TGTGCTAGTGGTTTGAGACCAGGGGTTTCGGGGGCCAACGTCCTGACTTTC
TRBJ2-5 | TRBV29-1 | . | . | CSVEIPQAQETQYF | TGCAGCGTTGAAATCCCACAGGCACAAGAGACCCAGTACTTC
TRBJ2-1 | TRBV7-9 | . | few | CASSRPVSHRDEQFF | TGTGCCAGCAGCCGACCCGTGTCCCATAGGGATGAGCAGTTCTTC
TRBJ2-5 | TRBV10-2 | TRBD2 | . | CASSEGIAGEETQYF | TGCGCCAGCAGTGAGGGGATAGCGGGGGAAGAGACCCAGTACTTC
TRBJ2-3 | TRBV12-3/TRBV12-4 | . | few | CASRDIKPPDTQYF | TGTGCCAGCAGGGACATAAAACCCCCAGATACGCAGTATTTT
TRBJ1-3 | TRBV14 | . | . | CASSQVRSRPGLGTIYF | TGTGCCAGCAGCCAAGTTCGTAGTCGACCGGGCCTCGGCACCATATATTTT
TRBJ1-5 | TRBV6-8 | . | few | CASNGTGVYSNQPQHF | TGTGCCAGCAATGGGACCGGCGTCTATAGCAATCAGCCCCAGCATTTT
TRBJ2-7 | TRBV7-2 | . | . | CASSLGGGGQSSYEQYF | TGTGCCAGCAGCTTAGGGGGCGGTGGCCAAAGCTCCTACGAGCAGTACTTC
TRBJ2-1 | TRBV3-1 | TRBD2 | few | CASSQDRGRGRPLYNEQFF | TGTGCCAGCAGCCAAGACCGGGGACGCGGGAGGCCTCTCTACAATGAGCAGTTCTTC
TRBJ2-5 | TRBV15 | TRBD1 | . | CATSTTPDRGRGQYF | TGTGCCACCAGCACTACCCCGGACAGGGGAAGAGGGCAGTACTTC
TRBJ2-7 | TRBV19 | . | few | CASSMRDSRGYEQYF | TGTGCCAGTAGTATGCGGGACAGCCGGGGGTACGAGCAGTACTTC
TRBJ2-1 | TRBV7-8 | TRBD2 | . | CASSSHPGRLAAMYEQFF | TGTGCCAGCAGCTCCCATCCAGGTCGACTAGCCGCTATGTATGAGCAGTTCTTC
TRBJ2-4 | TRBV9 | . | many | CASSVGTHGSLAKNIQYF | TGTGCCAGCAGCGTAGGGACTCACGGGTCCCTTGCCAAAAACATTCAGTACTTC
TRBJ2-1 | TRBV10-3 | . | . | CAISAYNEQFF | TGTGCCATCAGTGCCTACAATGAGCAGTTCTTC
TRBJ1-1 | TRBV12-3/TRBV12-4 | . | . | CASTIPQGATEAFF | TGTGCCAGCACCATCCCACAGGGCGCCACTGAAGCTTTCTTT
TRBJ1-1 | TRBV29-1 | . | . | CSVEGSRGAANTEAFF | TGCAGCGTTGAAGGCTCACGGGGCGCGGCGAACACTGAAGCTTTCTTT
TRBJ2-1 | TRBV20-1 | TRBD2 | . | CSARDRASGLYNEQFF | TGCAGTGCTAGAGATAGGGCTAGCGGGCTTTACAATGAGCAGTTCTTC
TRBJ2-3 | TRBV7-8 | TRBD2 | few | CASSPQGLAGRTQYF | TGTGCCAGCAGCCCACAAGGGCTAGCGGGGAGGACGCAGTATTTT
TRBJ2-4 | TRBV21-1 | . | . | CASNPQREGQRAKNIQYF | TGTGCCAGCAACCCCCAGCGGGAGGGCCAAAGGGCCAAAAACATTCAGTACTTC
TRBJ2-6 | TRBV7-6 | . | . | CASSPLSGSGANVLTF | TGTGCCAGCAGCCCCCTTTCGGGCTCTGGGGCCAACGTCCTGACTTTC
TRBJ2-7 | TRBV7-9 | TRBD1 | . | CASSPGQGDTYEQYF | TGTGCCAGCAGCCCAGGACAGGGAGATACCTACGAGCAGTACTTC
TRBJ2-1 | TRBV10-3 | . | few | CAIRGLFNEQFF | TGTGCCATCAGGGGACTTTTTAATGAGCAGTTCTTC
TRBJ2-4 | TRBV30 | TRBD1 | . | CAWSTGQGATKNIQYF | TGTGCCTGGAGTACTGGACAGGGGGCGACCAAAAACATTCAGTACTTC
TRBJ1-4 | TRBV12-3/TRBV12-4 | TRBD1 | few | CASSSRGTGGEKLFF | TGTGCCAGCAGTTCAAGGGGGACAGGTGGGGAAAAACTGTTTTTT
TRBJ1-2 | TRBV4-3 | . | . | CASSQDPAGLGGYTF | TGCGCCAGCAGCCAAGATCCAGCAGGGCTAGGTGGCTACACCTTC
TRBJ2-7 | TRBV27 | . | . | CASSSRGLFGEQYF | TGTGCCAGCAGTTCCAGGGGTCTCTTTGGGGAGCAGTACTTC
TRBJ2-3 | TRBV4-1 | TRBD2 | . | CASSGRTRSDTQYF | TGCGCCAGCAGCGGGCGGACTAGATCAGATACGCAGTATTTT
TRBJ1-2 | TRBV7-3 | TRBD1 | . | CASSSASDRGAGYTF | TGTGCCAGCAGCTCCGCCTCGGACAGGGGTGCGGGCTACACCTTC
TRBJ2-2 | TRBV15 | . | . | CATSRKTRRAGELFF | TGTGCCACCAGCAGGAAGACAAGGCGAGCCGGGGAGCTGTTTTTT
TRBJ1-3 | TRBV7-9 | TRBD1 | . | CASSLGRDRGLSSGNTIYF | TGTGCCAGCAGCTTAGGCCGGGACAGGGGGCTCTCCTCTGGAAACACCATATATTTT
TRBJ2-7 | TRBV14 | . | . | CASSQEQSSYEQYF | TGTGCCAGCAGCCAAGAACAGAGCTCCTACGAGCAGTACTTC
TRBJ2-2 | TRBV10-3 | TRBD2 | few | CAISGLASGELFF | TGTGCCATCAGCGGACTAGCTTCCGGGGAGCTGTTTTTT
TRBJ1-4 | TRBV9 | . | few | CASSEDGINEKLFF | TGTGCCAGCAGCGAAGACGGTATTAATGAAAAACTGTTTTTT
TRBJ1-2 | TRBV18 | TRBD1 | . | CASSPLRGRDGYTF | TGTGCCAGCTCACCACTCAGGGGGCGTGATGGCTACACCTTC
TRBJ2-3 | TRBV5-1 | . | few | CATGPGRGTDTQYF | TGCGCCACCGGACCGGGACGGGGCACAGATACGCAGTATTTT
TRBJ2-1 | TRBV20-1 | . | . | CSARRRNNNEQFF | TGCAGTGCTAGACGTCGGAACAACAATGAGCAGTTCTTC
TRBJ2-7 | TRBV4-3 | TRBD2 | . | CASSQGSGTSGYEQYF | TGCGCCAGCAGCCAAGGCAGCGGGACTAGCGGCTACGAGCAGTACTTC
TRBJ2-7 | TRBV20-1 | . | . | CSARQSSEQYF | TGCAGTGCTAGGCAGAGTAGCGAGCAGTACTTC
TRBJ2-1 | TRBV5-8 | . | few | CASSLESSWAHNEQFF | TGTGCCAGCAGCTTGGAGTCTAGCTGGGCCCACAATGAGCAGTTCTTC
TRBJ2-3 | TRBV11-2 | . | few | CASSFGGALTDTQYF | TGTGCCAGCAGCTTTGGGGGAGCCCTAACAGATACGCAGTATTTT